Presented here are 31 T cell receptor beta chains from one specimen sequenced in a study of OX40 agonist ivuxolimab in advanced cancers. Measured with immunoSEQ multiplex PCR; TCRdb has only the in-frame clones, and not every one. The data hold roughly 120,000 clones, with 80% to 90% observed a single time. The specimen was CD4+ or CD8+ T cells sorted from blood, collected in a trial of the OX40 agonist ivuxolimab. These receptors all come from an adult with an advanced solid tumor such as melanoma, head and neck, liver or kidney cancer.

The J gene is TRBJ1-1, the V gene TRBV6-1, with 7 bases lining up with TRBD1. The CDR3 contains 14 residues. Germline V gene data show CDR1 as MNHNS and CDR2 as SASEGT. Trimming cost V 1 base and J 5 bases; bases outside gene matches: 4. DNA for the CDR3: TGTGCCAGCAGTGAAGGGCAGGGGGGGACTGAAGCTTTCTTT. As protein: CASSEGQGGTEAFF.

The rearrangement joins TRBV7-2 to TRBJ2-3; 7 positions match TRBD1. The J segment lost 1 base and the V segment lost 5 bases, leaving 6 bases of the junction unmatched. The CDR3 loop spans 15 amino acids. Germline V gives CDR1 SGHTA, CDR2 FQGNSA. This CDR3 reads CASSGRTGGTDTQYF. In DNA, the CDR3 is TGTGCCAGCAGCGGACGGACAGGAGGCACAGATACGCAGTATTTT.

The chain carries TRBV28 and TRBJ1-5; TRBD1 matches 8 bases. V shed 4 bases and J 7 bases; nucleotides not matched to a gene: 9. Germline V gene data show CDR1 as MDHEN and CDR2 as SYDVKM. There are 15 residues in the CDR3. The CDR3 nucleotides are TGTGCCAGCAGTTCCGGGGACAGGCAGAGCCAGCCCCAGCATTTT. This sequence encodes CASSSGDRQSQPQHF.

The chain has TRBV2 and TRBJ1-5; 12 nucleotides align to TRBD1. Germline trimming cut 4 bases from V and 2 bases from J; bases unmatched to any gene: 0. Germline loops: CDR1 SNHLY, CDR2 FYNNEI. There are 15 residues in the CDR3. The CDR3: CASSGDRGRNQPQHF. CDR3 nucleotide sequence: TGTGCCAGCAGTGGGGACAGGGGGCGCAATCAGCCCCAGCATTTT.

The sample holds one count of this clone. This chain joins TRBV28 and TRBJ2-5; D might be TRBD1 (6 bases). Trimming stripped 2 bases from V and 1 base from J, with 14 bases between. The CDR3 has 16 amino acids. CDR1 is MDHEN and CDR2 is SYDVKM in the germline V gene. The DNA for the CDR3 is TGTGCCAGCAGTTTAGGGGTCCAGGGGCCCCAAGAGACCCAGTACTTC. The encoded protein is CASSLGVQGPQETQYF.

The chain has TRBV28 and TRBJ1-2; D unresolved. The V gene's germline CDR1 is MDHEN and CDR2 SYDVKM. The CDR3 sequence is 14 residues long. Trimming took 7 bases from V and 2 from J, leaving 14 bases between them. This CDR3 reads CASTIGGVNYGYTF. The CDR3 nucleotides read TGTGCCAGCACCATTGGCGGAGTCAACTATGGCTACACCTTC.

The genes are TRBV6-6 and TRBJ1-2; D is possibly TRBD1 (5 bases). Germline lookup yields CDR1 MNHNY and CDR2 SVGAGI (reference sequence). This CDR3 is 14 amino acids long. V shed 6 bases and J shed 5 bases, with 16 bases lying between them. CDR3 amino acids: CASSHGDGSYGYTF. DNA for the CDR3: TGTGCCAGCAGCCACGGGGACGGATCTTATGGCTACACCTTC.

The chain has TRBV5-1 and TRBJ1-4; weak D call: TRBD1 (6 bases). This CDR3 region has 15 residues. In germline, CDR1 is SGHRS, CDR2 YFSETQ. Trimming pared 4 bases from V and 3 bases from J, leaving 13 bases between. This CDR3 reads CASSRQGWSNEKLFF. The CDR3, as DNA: TGCGCCAGCAGCAGGCAGGGGTGGTCTAATGAAAAACTGTTTTTT.

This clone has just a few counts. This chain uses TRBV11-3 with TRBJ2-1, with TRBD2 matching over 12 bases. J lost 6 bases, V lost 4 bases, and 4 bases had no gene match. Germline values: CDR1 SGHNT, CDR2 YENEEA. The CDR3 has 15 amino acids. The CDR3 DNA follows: TGTGCCAGCAGCTCCGGGACTAGCGGGCCCAATGAGCAGTTCTTC. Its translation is CASSSGTSGPNEQFF.

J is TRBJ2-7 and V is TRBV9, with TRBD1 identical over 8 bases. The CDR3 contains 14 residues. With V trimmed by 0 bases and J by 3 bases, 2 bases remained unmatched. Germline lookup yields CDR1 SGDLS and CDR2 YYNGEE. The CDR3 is CASSVGDRNYEQYF. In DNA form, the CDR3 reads TGTGCCAGCAGCGTAGGGGACAGGAACTACGAGCAGTACTTC.

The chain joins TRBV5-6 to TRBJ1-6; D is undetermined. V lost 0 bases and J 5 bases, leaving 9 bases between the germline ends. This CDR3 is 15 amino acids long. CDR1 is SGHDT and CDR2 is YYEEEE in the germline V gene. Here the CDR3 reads CASSLVGRNNSPLHF. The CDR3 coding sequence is TGTGCCAGCAGCTTGGTGGGGAGGAATAATTCACCCCTCCACTTT.

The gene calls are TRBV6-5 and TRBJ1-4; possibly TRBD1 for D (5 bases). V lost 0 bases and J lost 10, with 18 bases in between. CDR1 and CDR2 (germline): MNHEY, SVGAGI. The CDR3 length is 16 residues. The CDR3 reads CASSYSGTSPLRKLFF. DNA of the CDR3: TGTGCCAGCAGTTACTCGGGGACCAGTCCTCTCCGAAAACTGTTTTTT.

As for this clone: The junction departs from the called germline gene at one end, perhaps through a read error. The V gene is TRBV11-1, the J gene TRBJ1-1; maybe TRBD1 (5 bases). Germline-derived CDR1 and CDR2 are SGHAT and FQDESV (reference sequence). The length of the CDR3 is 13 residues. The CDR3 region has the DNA TGTGTCAGCAGCCCGATGGACAAAACTGAAGCTTTCTTT. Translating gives CVSSPMDKTEAFF. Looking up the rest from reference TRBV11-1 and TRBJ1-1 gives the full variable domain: EAEVAQSPRYKITEKSQAVAFWCDPISGHATLYWYRQILGQGPELLVQFQDESVVDDSQLPKDRFSAERLKGVDSTLKIQPAELGDSAMYLCVSSPMDKTEAFFGQGTRLTVV.

The CDR3 here is CASRAPGGDEQYF. DNA for the CDR3: TGTGCCAGCAGAGCCCCAGGGGGCGATGAGCAGTACTTC. The rearrangement links TRBV2 to TRBJ2-7; TRBD1 matches at 8 bases. J was trimmed by 7 bases and V by 6 bases; bases with no gene match: 8. This CDR3 region has 13 residues. Germline V lookup: CDR1 SNHLY, CDR2 FYNNEI.

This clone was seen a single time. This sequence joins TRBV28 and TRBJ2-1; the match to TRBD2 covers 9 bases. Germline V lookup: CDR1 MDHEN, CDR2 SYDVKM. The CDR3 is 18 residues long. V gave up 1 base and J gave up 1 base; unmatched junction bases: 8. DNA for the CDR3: TGTGCCAGCAGTTTATACCCGTCTAGCGGGGTATCCTACAATGAGCAGTTCTTC. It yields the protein CASSLYPSSGVSYNEQFF.

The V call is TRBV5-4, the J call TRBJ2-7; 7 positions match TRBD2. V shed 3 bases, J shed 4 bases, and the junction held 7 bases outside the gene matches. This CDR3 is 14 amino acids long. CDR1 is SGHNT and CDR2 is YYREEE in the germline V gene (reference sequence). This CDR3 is CASSSLGGNYEQYF. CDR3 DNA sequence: TGTGCCAGCAGCTCTCTGGGGGGGAATTACGAGCAGTACTTC.

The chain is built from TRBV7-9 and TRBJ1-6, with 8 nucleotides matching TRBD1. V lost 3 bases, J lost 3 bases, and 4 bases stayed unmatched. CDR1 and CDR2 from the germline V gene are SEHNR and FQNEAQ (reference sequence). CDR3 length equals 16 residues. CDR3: CASSLGQDLYNSPLHF. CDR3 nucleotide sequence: TGTGCCAGCAGCTTGGGACAGGACCTCTATAATTCACCCCTCCACTTT.

The CDR3 reads CASSSLSFVGAEKLFF. The DNA of the CDR3 is TGTGCCAGCAGCTCTCTTTCATTTGTGGGAGCGGAAAAACTGTTTTTT. This rearrangement joins TRBV5-6 to TRBJ1-4, with D unclear. With 3 bases removed from V and 8 bases from J, the gap between germline ends came to 20 bases. Germline values: CDR1 SGHDT, CDR2 YYEEEE. This CDR3 is built from 16 residues. Based on the CDR3 plus reference TRBV5-6 and TRBJ1-4, the full variable domain is DAGVTQSPTHLIKTRGQQVTLRCSPKSGHDTVSWYQQALGQGPQFIFQYYEEEERQRGNFPDRFSGHQFPNYSSELNVNALLLGDSALYLCASSSLSFVGAEKLFFGSGTQLSVL.

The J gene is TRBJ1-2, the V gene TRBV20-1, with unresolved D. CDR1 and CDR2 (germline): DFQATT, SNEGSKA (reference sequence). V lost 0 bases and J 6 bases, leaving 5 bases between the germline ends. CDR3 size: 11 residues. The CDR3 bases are TGCAGTGCTAGAGAGATCGATGGCTACACCTTC. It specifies CSAREIDGYTF.

Here the CDR3 reads CASKSAGGGETQYF. CDR3 DNA sequence: TGTGCCAGCAAATCAGCGGGAGGGGGAGAGACCCAGTACTTC. This chain connects TRBV6-5 to TRBJ2-5; 10 bases map to TRBD2. From germline, CDR1 is MNHEY and CDR2 SVGAGI. Losses at the gene ends were 7 bases for V and 4 bases for J; bases not matched to a gene: 6. This CDR3 has 14 residues.

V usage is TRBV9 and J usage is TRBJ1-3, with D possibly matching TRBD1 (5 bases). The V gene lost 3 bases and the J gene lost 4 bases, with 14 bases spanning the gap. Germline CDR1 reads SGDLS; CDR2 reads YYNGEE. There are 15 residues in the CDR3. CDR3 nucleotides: TGTGCCAGCAGCGCGACTTTTGGGACGGGAAACACCATATATTTT. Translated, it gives CASSATFGTGNTIYF.

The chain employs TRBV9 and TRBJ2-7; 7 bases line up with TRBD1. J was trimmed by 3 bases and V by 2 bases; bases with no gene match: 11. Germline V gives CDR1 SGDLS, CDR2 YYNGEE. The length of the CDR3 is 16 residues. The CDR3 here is CASSVAGTASLYEQYF. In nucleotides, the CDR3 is TGTGCCAGCAGCGTGGCCGGGACAGCAAGCCTCTACGAGCAGTACTTC. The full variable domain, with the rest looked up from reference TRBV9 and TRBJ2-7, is DSGVTQTPKHLITATGQRVTLRCSPRSGDLSVYWYQQSLDQGLQFLIQYYNGEERAKGNILERFSAQQFPDLHSELNLSSLELGDSALYFCASSVAGTASLYEQYFGPGTRLTVT.

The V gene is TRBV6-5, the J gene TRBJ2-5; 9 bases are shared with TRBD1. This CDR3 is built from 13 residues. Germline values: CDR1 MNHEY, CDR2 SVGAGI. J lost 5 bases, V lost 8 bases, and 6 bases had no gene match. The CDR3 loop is CASSRTGAETQYF. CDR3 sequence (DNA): TGTGCCAGCTCGCGGACAGGGGCCGAGACCCAGTACTTC.

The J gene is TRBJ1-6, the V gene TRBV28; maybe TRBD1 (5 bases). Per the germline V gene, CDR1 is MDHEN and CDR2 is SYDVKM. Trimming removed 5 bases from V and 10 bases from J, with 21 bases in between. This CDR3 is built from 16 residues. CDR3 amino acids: CASSPSGDPYESPLHF. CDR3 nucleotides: TGTGCCAGCAGTCCTTCGGGGGACCCTTACGAATCACCCCTCCACTTT. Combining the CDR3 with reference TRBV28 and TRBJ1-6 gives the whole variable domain DVKVTQSSRYLVKRTGEKVFLECVQDMDHENMFWYRQDPGLGLRLIYFSYDVKMKEKGDIPEGYSVSREKKERFSLILESASTNQTSMYLCASSPSGDPYESPLHFGNGTRLTVT.

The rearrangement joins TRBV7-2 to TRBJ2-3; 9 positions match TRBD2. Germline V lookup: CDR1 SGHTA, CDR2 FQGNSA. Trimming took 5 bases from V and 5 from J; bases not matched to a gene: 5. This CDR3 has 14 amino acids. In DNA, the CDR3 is TGTGCCAGCAGCCCGGGACTAGCTGTAGATACGCAGTATTTT. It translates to CASSPGLAVDTQYF.

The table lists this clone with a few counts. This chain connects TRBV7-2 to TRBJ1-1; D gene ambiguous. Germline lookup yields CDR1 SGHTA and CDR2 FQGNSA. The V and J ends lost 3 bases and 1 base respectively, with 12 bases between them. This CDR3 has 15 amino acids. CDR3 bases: TGTGCCAGCAGCTTGGATTCCAGTGAGAACACTGAAGCTTTCTTT. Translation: CASSLDSSENTEAFF. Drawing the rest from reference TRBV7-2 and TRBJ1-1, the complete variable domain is GAGVSQSPSNKVTEKGKDVELRCDPISGHTALYWYRQSLGQGLEFLIYFQGNSAPDKSGLPSDRFSAERTGGSVSTLTIQRTQQEDSAVYLCASSLDSSENTEAFFGQGTRLTVV.

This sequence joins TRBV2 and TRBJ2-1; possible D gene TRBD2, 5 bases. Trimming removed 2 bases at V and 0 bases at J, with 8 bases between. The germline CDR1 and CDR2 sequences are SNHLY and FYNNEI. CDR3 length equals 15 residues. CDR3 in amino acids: CASSERADSYNEQFF. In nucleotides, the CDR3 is TGTGCCAGCAGTGAACGAGCGGACTCCTACAATGAGCAGTTCTTC.

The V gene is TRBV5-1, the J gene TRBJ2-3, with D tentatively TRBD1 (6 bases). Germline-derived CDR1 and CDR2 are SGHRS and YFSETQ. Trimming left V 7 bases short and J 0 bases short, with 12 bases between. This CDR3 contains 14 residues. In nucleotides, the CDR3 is TGCGCCAGCCACAACAGGGAAAGCACAGATACGCAGTATTTT. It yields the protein CASHNRESTDTQYF.

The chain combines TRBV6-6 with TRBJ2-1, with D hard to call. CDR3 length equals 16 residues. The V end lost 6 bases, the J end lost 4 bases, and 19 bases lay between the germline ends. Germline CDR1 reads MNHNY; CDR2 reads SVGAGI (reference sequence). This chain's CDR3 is CASRRMDRRTYNEQFF. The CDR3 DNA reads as TGTGCCAGCAGACGAATGGACCGAAGAACTTACAATGAGCAGTTCTTC.

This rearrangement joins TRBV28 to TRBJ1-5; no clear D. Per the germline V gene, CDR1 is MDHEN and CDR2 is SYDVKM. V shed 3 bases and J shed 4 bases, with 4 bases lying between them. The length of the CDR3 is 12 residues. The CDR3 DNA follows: TGTGCCAGCAGTTTTTGGAATCAGCCCCAGCATTTT. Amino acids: CASSFWNQPQHF.

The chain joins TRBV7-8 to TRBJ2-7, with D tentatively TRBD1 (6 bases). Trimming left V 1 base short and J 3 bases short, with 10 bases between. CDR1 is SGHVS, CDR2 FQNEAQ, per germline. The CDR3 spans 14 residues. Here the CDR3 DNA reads TGTGCCAGCAGCTTAGGTGTAGGGGGCTACGAGCAGTACTTC. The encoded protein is CASSLGVGGYEQYF.